This T cell receptor (beta chain) appears in the sequencing data of a study of T cell clonotyping in hematopoietic cell transplantation. Overall study context: Recipient samples before transplant were obtained post-cytoreduction. Notes on the study in general: Broader posttransplant TCR repertoire diversity was predicted by graft donor and pretransplant recipient Inverse Simpson Index values. At the given depth, recipient repertoires were over 95% de novo clonotypes. After transplant, recipient diversity fell while pathologically expanded clonotypes grew through day 180.

Time point reported: recipient sample about 28 days before transplant, after cytoreduction. A remark on this clone: The antigen remains undetermined.

Using immunoSEQ multiplex PCR, the repertoire was profiled, and TCRdb retains in-frame clones only, with some absent. This sample carries some 27,000 clones, approximately 77% of them seen once, and the ten largest clones take around 1.8%. CDR1 MDHEN and CDR2 SYDVKM come from the germline V gene. V lost 1 base, J lost 3 bases, and 7 bases stayed unmatched. This CDR3 spans 16 amino acids. The input for sequencing was peripheral blood mononuclear cells, taken before stem cell transplant. The V and J genes are TRBV28 and TRBJ2-7, with 9 bases that match TRBD1. This receptor was obtained from a middle-aged man with acute myeloid leukemia. Some clones in this sample may be carry-over from other donors' samples. Here the CDR3 DNA reads TGTGCCAGCAGTTTATCCGGGACAGGGTTTAGCTACGAGCAGTACTTC. Protein sequence: CASSLSGTGFSYEQYF. Variable domain in full (rest from reference TRBV28 and TRBJ2-7): DVKVTQSSRYLVKRTGEKVFLECVQDMDHENMFWYRQDPGLGLRLIYFSYDVKMKEKGDIPEGYSVSREKKERFSLILESASTNQTSMYLCASSLSGTGFSYEQYFGPGTRLTVT.